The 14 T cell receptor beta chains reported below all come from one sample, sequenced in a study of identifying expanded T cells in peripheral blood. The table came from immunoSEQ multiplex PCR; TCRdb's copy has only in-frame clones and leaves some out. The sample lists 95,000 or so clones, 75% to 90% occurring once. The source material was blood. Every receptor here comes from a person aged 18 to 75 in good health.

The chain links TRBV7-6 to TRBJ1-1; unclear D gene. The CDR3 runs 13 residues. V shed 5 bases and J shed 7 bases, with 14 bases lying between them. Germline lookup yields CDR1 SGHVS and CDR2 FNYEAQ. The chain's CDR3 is CASSPFALGEAFF. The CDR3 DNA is TGTGCCAGCAGCCCTTTTGCTTTGGGTGAAGCTTTCTTT.

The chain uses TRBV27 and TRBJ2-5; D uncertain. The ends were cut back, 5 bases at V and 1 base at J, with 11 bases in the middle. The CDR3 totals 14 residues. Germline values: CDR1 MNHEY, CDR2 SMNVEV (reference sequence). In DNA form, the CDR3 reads TGTGCCAGCAGTCCACGTGGGGTCCAAGAGACCCAGTACTTC. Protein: CASSPRGVQETQYF.

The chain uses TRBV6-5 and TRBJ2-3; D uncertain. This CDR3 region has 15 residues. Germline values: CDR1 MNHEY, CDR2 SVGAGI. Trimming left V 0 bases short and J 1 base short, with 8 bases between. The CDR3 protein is CASSYSIGGTDTQYF. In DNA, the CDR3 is TGTGCCAGCAGTTACTCGATAGGCGGCACAGATACGCAGTATTTT.

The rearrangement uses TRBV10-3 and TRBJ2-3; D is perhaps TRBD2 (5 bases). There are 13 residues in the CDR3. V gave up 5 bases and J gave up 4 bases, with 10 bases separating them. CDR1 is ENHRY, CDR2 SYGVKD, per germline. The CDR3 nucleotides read TGTGCCATCAGTTGGACTTCGGCAGATACGCAGTATTTT. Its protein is CAISWTSADTQYF.

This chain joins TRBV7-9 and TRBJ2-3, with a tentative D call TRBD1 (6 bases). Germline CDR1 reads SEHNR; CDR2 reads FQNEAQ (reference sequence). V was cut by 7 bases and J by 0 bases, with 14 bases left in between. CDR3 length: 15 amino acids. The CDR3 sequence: CASIEDRLSTDTQYF. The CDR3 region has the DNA TGTGCCAGCATCGAAGACAGGCTCAGCACAGATACGCAGTATTTT. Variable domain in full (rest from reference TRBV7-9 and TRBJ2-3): DTGVSQNPRHKITKRGQNVTFRCDPISEHNRLYWYRQTLGQGPEFLTYFQNEAQLEKSRLLSDRFSAERPKGSFSTLEIQRTEQGDSAMYLCASIEDRLSTDTQYFGPGTRLTVL.

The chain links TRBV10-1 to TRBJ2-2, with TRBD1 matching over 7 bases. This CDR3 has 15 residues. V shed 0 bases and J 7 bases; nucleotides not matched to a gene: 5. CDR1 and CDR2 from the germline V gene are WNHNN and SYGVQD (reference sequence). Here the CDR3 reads CASSESNRDSGELFF. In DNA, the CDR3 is TGCGCCAGCAGTGAGTCAAACAGGGACAGCGGGGAGCTGTTTTTT.

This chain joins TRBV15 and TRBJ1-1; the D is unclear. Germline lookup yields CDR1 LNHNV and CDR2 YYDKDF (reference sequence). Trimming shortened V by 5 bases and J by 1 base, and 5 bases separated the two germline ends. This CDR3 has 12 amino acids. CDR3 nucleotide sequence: TGTGCCACCAGCTGGCAGAACACTGAAGCTTTCTTT. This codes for CATSWQNTEAFF. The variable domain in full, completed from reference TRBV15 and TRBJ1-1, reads DAMVIQNPRYQVTQFGKPVTLSCSQTLNHNVMYWYQQKSSQAPKLLFHYYDKDFNNEADTPDNFQSRRPNTSFCFLDIRSPGLGDTAMYLCATSWQNTEAFFGQGTRLTVV.

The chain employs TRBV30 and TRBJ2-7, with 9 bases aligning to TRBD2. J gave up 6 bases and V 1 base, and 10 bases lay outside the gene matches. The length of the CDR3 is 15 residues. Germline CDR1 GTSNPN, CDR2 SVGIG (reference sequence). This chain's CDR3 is CAWSEPGLASSEQYF. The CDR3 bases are TGTGCCTGGAGTGAACCGGGACTAGCTTCTTCCGAGCAGTACTTC.

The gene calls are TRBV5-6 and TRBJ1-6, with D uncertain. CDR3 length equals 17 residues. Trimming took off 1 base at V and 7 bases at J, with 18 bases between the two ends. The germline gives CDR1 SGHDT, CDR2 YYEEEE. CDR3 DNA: TGTGCCAGCAGCTTGACCGGAAAAATGGCTCGGAATTCACCCCTCCACTTT. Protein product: CASSLTGKMARNSPLHF.

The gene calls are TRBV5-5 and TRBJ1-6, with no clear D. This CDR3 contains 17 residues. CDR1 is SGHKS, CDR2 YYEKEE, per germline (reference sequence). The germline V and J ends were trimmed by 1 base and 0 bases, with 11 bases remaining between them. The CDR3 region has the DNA TGTGCCAGCAGCTTGTTTCCCCAGAGCTCCTATAATTCACCCCTCCACTTT. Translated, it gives CASSLFPQSSYNSPLHF.

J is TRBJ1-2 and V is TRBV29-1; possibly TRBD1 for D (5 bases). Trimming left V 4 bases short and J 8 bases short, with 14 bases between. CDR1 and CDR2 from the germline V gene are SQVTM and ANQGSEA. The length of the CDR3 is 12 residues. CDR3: CSVGEQGRGYTF. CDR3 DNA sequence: TGCAGCGTTGGTGAGCAGGGTAGAGGCTACACCTTC.

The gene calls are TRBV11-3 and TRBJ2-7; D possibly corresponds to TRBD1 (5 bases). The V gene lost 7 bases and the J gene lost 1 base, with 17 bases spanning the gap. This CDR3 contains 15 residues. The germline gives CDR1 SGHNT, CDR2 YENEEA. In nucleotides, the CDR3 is TGTGCCAGCACAAACGACAGTACCGCTTCCTACGAGCAGTACTTC. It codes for CASTNDSTASYEQYF. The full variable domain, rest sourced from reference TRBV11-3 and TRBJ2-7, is EAGVVQSPRYKIIEKKQPVAFWCNPISGHNTLYWYLQNLGQGPELLIRYENEEAVDDSQLPKDRFSAERLKGVDSTLKIQPAELGDSAVYLCASTNDSTASYEQYFGPGTRLTVT.

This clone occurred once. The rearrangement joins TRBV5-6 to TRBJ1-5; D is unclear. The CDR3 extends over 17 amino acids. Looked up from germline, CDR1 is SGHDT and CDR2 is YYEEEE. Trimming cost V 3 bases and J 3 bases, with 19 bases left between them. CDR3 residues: CASSSLRYKGINQPQHF. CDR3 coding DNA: TGTGCCAGCAGCTCTCTCCGATATAAGGGCATCAATCAGCCCCAGCATTTT.

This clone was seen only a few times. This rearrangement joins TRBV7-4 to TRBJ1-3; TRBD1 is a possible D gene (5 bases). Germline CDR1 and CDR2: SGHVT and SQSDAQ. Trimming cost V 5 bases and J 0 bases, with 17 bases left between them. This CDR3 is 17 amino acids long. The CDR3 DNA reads TGTGCCAGCAGCCCGGGGGTAGTGGGTCACTCTGGAAACACCATATATTTT. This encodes CASSPGVVGHSGNTIYF.